This T cell receptor beta chain was identified during a study of blood T cell repertoires in COVID-19. In the source study's methods: Estimates of nucleated cell counts were drawn from the amplification of reference gene primers. Profiling relied on immunoSEQ multiplex PCR, and the TCRdb table lists in-frame clones only, not all of them. V, J and clone size are taken as reported in that table, and D and trimming were inferred from the DNA itself. The profile shows 100,000 to 150,000 clones, 92% of them singletons. Trimming stripped 7 bases from V and 5 bases from J, with 16 bases between. CDR3 size: 13 residues. The germline CDR1 and CDR2 sequences are SQVTM and ANQGSEA.

The sequence was collected from a man aged 50 or older with COVID-19, enrolled during active disease. This rearrangement joins TRBV29-1 to TRBJ2-3; the D gene is possibly TRBD1 (6 bases). The sequenced sample was peripheral blood. The CDR3 nucleotides are TGCAGCGCCATACAGGGATCGGGAGATACGCAGTATTTT. This gives the protein CSAIQGSGDTQYF.